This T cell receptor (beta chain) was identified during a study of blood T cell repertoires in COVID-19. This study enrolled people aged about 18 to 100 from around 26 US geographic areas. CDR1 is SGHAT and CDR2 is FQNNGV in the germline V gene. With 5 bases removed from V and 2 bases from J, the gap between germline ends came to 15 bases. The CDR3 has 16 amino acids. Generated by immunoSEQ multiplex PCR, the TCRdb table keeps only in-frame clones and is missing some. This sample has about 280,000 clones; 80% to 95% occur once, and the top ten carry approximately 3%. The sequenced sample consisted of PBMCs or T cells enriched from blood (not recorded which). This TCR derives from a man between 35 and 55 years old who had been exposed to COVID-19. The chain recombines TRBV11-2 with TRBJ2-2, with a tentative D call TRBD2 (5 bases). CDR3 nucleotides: TGTGCCAGCAGCCTAAGGACTTCCCGCAACACCGGGGAGCTGTTTTTT. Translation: CASSLRTSRNTGELFF.